The next 20 T cell receptor beta chains were all read from a single sample in a study of OX40 agonist ivuxolimab in advanced cancers. Profiling relied on immunoSEQ multiplex PCR, and the TCRdb table lists in-frame clones only, not all of them. The repertoire includes 99,000 or so clones, around 80% of them detected once, and roughly 5% sits in the top ten. The starting material was CD4+ or CD8+ T cells sorted from blood, obtained in a trial of the OX40 agonist ivuxolimab. The receptors originated from an adult with an advanced solid tumor such as melanoma, head and neck, liver or kidney cancer.

J is TRBJ1-4 and V is TRBV19, with 7 bases fitting TRBD1. The CDR3 has 12 residues. J lost 8 bases, V lost 10 bases, and 7 bases had no gene match. In germline, CDR1 is LNHDA, CDR2 SQIVND (reference sequence). The DNA of the CDR3 is TGTGCCACCCGACAGGGTGGAGAAAAACTGTTTTTT. Its translation: CATRQGGEKLFF.

The chain joins TRBV5-1 to TRBJ2-7, with TRBD1 matching 11 bases. V gave up 1 base and J gave up 5 bases; unmatched junction bases: 8. Germline V gene lookup returns CDR1 SGHRS and CDR2 YFSETQ. The CDR3 length is 16 residues. CDR3 residues: CASSLTPDRGPHEQYF. In DNA, the CDR3 is TGCGCCAGCAGCTTGACCCCGGACAGGGGGCCCCACGAGCAGTACTTC. The full variable domain, completed using reference TRBV5-1 and TRBJ2-7, is KAGVTQTPRYLIKTRGQQVTLSCSPISGHRSVSWYQQTPGQGLQFLFEYFSETQRNKGNFPGRFSGRQFSNSRSEMNVSTLELGDSALYLCASSLTPDRGPHEQYFGPGTRLTVT.

The genes are TRBV7-2 and TRBJ2-2, with 7 bases lining up with TRBD2. This CDR3 has 16 amino acids. Germline V gene sequence: CDR1 SGHTA, CDR2 FQGNSA. Unmatched junction bases numbered 9, after V lost 4 bases and J lost 4 bases. The CDR3 DNA follows: TGTGCCAGCAGCTCCCGTCGGGGGGAGGGCACCGGGGAGCTGTTTTTT. This sequence encodes CASSSRRGEGTGELFF.

The chain employs TRBV4-3 and TRBJ2-3; D gene ambiguous. The V end lost 0 bases, the J end lost 10 bases, and 11 bases lay between the germline ends. The CDR3 has 13 amino acids. CDR1 and CDR2 from the germline V gene are LGHNA and YSLEER. The CDR3 reads CASSQDREDPQYF. CDR3 DNA: TGCGCCAGCAGCCAAGATCGAGAGGATCCGCAGTATTTT.

The chain links TRBV7-2 to TRBJ2-1; TRBD2 aligns across 7 bases. The trim removed 3 bases at V and 7 bases at J, leaving 3 bases unmatched. Germline V gene lookup returns CDR1 SGHTA and CDR2 FQGNSA. The CDR3 contains 13 residues. The CDR3 protein is CASSFRGVNEQFF. CDR3 sequence (DNA): TGTGCCAGCAGCTTTCGGGGGGTTAATGAGCAGTTCTTC.

This clone turned up a few times. This sequence joins TRBV4-1 and TRBJ1-1; maybe TRBD1 (6 bases). The CDR3 loop spans 15 amino acids. The germline V gene encodes CDR1 MGHRA and CDR2 YSYEKL. Trimming removed 1 base from V and 10 bases from J, with 19 bases in between. Here the CDR3 DNA reads TGCGCCAGCAGCCAAGGGCCCACAGGGCCGGGTAGAGCTTTCTTT. It encodes CASSQGPTGPGRAFF.

The rearrangement uses TRBV18 and TRBJ2-7, with 7 positions matching TRBD1. Germline CDR1 reads KGHSH; CDR2 reads LQKENI. CDR3 size: 15 residues. Unmatched junction bases numbered 7, after V lost 3 bases and J lost 2 bases. CDR3 protein: CASSPMTGSAYEQYF. The CDR3 DNA reads as TGTGCCAGCTCACCCATGACAGGGTCCGCCTACGAGCAGTACTTC.

This sequence joins TRBV15 and TRBJ2-2, with D possibly TRBD1 on 5 matching bases. CDR1 is LNHNV, CDR2 YYDKDF, per germline (reference sequence). Between the trimmed V and J ends, which lost 0 bases and 5 bases, there was a span of 7 bases. The CDR3 has 14 residues. CDR3 nucleotides: TGTGCCACCAGCAGAGACAGGGTAACCGGGGAGCTGTTTTTT. This sequence encodes CATSRDRVTGELFF.

The chain has TRBV9 and TRBJ1-1; D gene ambiguous. This CDR3 is built from 13 residues. CDR1 and CDR2 from the germline V gene are SGDLS and YYNGEE. The germline V and J ends were trimmed by 3 bases and 0 bases, with 6 bases remaining between them. For the CDR3, the DNA is TGTGCCAGCAGCGCTGAGCTGAACACTGAAGCTTTCTTT. Its protein product is CASSAELNTEAFF.

This rearrangement joins TRBV21-1 to TRBJ2-1; TRBD2 is the table's D call and was not checked against the DNA. TRBV21-1 is a pseudogene locus. The CDR3 is 17 residues long. CDR3 amino acids: CASSKAKTSGIFNEQFF. CDR3 sequence (DNA): TGTGCCAGCAGCAAAGCTAAAACTAGCGGGATCTTCAATGAGCAGTTCTTC.

V is TRBV5-1 and J is TRBJ1-1; 7 bases are a match to TRBD1. The CDR3 runs to 17 residues. CDR1 is SGHRS and CDR2 is YFSETQ in the germline V gene. The ends lost 2 bases at V and 3 bases at J; junction bases unmatched: 13. The CDR3 sequence is CASSFPQGSNADTEAFF. The CDR3 DNA reads TGCGCCAGCAGCTTCCCACAGGGGTCGAACGCGGACACTGAAGCTTTCTTT.

The rearrangement uses TRBV5-1 and TRBJ1-4, with TRBD1 identical over 7 bases. There are 15 residues in the CDR3. From germline, CDR1 is SGHRS and CDR2 YFSETQ. V trimming: 7 bases; J trimming: 4 bases; junction bases outside the gene matches: 10. For the CDR3, the DNA is TGCGCCAGCCGCGAGTGGGGACAGAGTAATGAAAAACTGTTTTTT. Protein sequence: CASREWGQSNEKLFF.

The J gene is TRBJ2-7, the V gene TRBV19, with unresolved D. Germline V gene data show CDR1 as LNHDA and CDR2 as SQIVND (reference sequence). This CDR3 comprises 14 residues. The ends were cut back, 9 bases at V and 2 bases at J, with 17 bases in the middle. CDR3 amino acids: CASSSSTVTYEQYF. CDR3 nucleotides: TGTGCCAGCTCCTCTTCGACGGTGACCTACGAGCAGTACTTC.

This chain uses TRBV19 with TRBJ2-5; TRBD2 matches 7 bases. Trimming at V came to 3 bases and at J to 5 bases, leaving 6 bases not matched to a gene. CDR3 length equals 14 residues. CDR1 and CDR2 from the germline V gene are LNHDA and SQIVND (reference sequence). The CDR3 sequence: CASSIVGGPETQYF. As DNA, the CDR3 is TGTGCCAGTAGTATCGTGGGAGGGCCGGAGACCCAGTACTTC.

The gene calls are TRBV5-6 and TRBJ1-3; a weak D match, TRBD1 (5 bases). Per the germline V gene, CDR1 is SGHDT and CDR2 is YYEEEE. V lost 0 bases and J lost 4, with 11 bases in between. CDR3 length: 15 amino acids. CDR3 DNA: TGTGCCAGCAGCTTGGGGTTAGGGACGGGAAACACCATATATTTT. It codes for CASSLGLGTGNTIYF.

This sequence joins TRBV5-6 and TRBJ2-5; the D gene is possibly TRBD1 (6 bases). Germline CDR1 reads SGHDT; CDR2 reads YYEEEE. Trimming shortened V by 5 bases and J by 1 base, and 12 bases separated the two germline ends. The CDR3 has 14 amino acids. The CDR3 here is CASSRRDTQETQYF. As DNA, the CDR3 is TGTGCCAGCAGTCGTCGGGACACCCAAGAGACCCAGTACTTC. Full variable domain (rest looked up from reference TRBV5-6 and TRBJ2-5): DAGVTQSPTHLIKTRGQQVTLRCSPKSGHDTVSWYQQALGQGPQFIFQYYEEEERQRGNFPDRFSGHQFPNYSSELNVNALLLGDSALYLCASSRRDTQETQYFGPGTRLLVL.

The rearrangement uses TRBV7-9 and TRBJ1-1; TRBD1 matches at 8 bases. The CDR3 has 14 residues. J was trimmed by 5 bases and V by 5 bases; bases with no gene match: 7. CDR1 is SEHNR and CDR2 is FQNEAQ in the germline V gene (reference sequence). The CDR3 DNA reads as TGTGCCAGCAGCCCCGGACAGGGTGAAACTGAAGCTTTCTTT. Translated: CASSPGQGETEAFF.

The CDR3 bases are TGTGCCATCAGTGAGTCTGCGGTCCAAGGCTACGAGCAGTACTTC. Translating gives CAISESAVQGYEQYF. The V call is TRBV10-3, the J call TRBJ2-7, with unresolved D. Per germline, CDR1 ENHRY and CDR2 SYGVKD. V was clipped by 0 bases and J by 3 bases, with 12 bases between them. There are 15 residues in the CDR3.

The CDR3 nucleotides read TGTGCCAGCAGCGTAGCTGGGACTAGCTCGCGGGACACCATATATTTT. It encodes CASSVAGTSSRDTIYF. This chain connects TRBV9 to TRBJ1-3; D may be TRBD1 (5 bases). Between the trimmed V and J ends, which lost 0 bases and 8 bases, there was a span of 18 bases. Germline CDR1 reads SGDLS; CDR2 reads YYNGEE. This CDR3 spans 16 amino acids.

The V and J genes are TRBV5-1 and TRBJ1-2, with D perhaps TRBD1 (6 bases). V was trimmed by 0 bases and J by 8 bases, leaving 11 bases between them. The length of the CDR3 is 13 residues. Per the germline V gene, CDR1 is SGHRS and CDR2 is YFSETQ. Written as DNA, the CDR3 is TGCGCCAGCAGCTTGGATGCAGGGGCGGGCTACACCTTC. Its protein product is CASSLDAGAGYTF.